What follows are 26 T cell receptor beta chains derived from one specimen sequenced in a study of early T cells in non-severe SARS-CoV-2 infection. TCRdb analysed the 5' RACE reads with MiXCR anew, one entry per CDR3 protein. The table includes about 64,000 distinct CDR3 sequences, about an eighth detected once. Sequenced input: whole blood. The origin of the receptors is an adult who was a healthcare worker with PCR-confirmed SARS-CoV-2 infection or an uninfected control (not recorded which).

The chain recombines TRBV4-1 with TRBJ2-7; D perhaps matches TRBD1 (6 bases). Per the germline V gene, CDR1 is MGHRA and CDR2 is YSYEKL. CDR3 length: 15 residues. The V gene lost 1 base and the J gene lost 0 bases, with 10 bases spanning the gap. The DNA for the CDR3 is TGCGCCAGCAGCCAAGGGAACAGGGACTCCTACGAGCAGTACTTC. Amino acids: CASSQGNRDSYEQYF.

This clonotype came up a few times. The gene calls are TRBV5-1 and TRBJ1-1; D is undetermined. Trimming shortened V by 0 bases and J by 7 bases, and 10 bases separated the two germline ends. The germline V gene has CDR1 SGHRS and CDR2 YFSETQ. This CDR3 comprises 13 residues. CDR3 in DNA: TGCGCCAGCAGCTTGGGTACGGCCCATGAAGCTTTCTTT. Translating gives CASSLGTAHEAFF.

This clonotype has just a few counts. The V call is TRBV19, the J call TRBJ2-2; 10 nucleotides line up with TRBD1. The CDR3 contains 15 residues. Looked up from germline, CDR1 is LNHDA and CDR2 is SQIVND (reference sequence). The ends lost 6 bases at V and 6 bases at J; junction bases unmatched: 7. The CDR3 coding sequence is TGTGCCAGTAGACTCCTGACAGGGGGCTCCGGGGAGCTGTTTTTT. Its translation is CASRLLTGGSGELFF.

This clonotype was recorded many times. The chain links TRBV6-6 to TRBJ1-5; 10 positions agree with TRBD1. The germline gives CDR1 MNHNY, CDR2 SVGAGI (reference sequence). V was clipped by 4 bases and J by 7 bases; unmatched bases: 7. The CDR3 is 15 amino acids. CDR3 sequence: CASSSGTGASQPQHF. For the CDR3, the DNA is TGTGCCAGCAGTTCGGGGACAGGGGCGAGCCAGCCCCAGCATTTT.

This chain joins TRBV10-3 and TRBJ1-2; the D is unclear. The CDR3 extends over 13 amino acids. V was cut by 10 bases and J by 5 bases, with 17 bases left in between. Per the germline V gene, CDR1 is ENHRY and CDR2 is SYGVKD. This CDR3 reads CATGLGVTYGYTF. Here the CDR3 DNA reads TGTGCCACCGGACTTGGGGTGACTTATGGCTACACCTTC.

A few counts support this clonotype. The chain couples TRBV4-3 to TRBJ2-7, with 9 positions matching TRBD1. Germline V gene sequence: CDR1 LGHNA, CDR2 YSLEER. J gave up 1 base and V 3 bases, and 7 bases lay outside the gene matches. There are 16 residues in the CDR3. The CDR3 sequence is CASSHNPGQGSYEQYF. CDR3 DNA: TGCGCCAGCAGCCATAACCCGGGACAGGGTTCCTACGAGCAGTACTTC.

At least ten counts were recorded for this clonotype. The chain joins TRBV20-1 to TRBJ2-2, with 8 positions matching TRBD1. This CDR3 comprises 13 residues. CDR1 DFQATT and CDR2 SNEGSKA come from the germline V gene (reference sequence). The V and J ends lost 3 bases and 8 bases, in that order; junction bases with no gene match: 5. The CDR3 loop is CSARTGVRGELFF. CDR3 nucleotides: TGCAGTGCTAGGACAGGGGTGAGAGGGGAGCTGTTTTTT.

This clonotype has only a few counts. The chain joins TRBV29-1 to TRBJ1-4; 8 nucleotides agree with TRBD1. This CDR3 has 13 amino acids. The V segment lost 7 bases and the J segment 8 bases; nucleotides outside the gene matches: 9. CDR1 and CDR2 (germline): SQVTM, ANQGSEA. The CDR3 here is CSALTGVGEKLFF. CDR3 DNA: TGCAGCGCGCTGACAGGGGTCGGCGAAAAACTGTTTTTT.

This clonotype has more than one count but fewer than ten. The V and J genes are TRBV20-1 and TRBJ2-3; the D gene is possibly TRBD2 (6 bases). Looked up from germline, CDR1 is DFQATT and CDR2 is SNEGSKA (reference sequence). CDR3 size: 12 residues. V was pared by 5 bases and J by 3 bases, with 9 bases between. CDR3: CSAPTRTDTQYF. The CDR3 DNA reads TGCAGTGCTCCGACTAGAACAGATACGCAGTATTTT.

The table lists this clonotype with a few counts. The chain couples TRBV29-1 to TRBJ2-3; perhaps TRBD2 as D (7 bases). V was trimmed by 1 base and J by 0 bases, leaving 11 bases between them. There are 15 residues in the CDR3. Germline CDR1 is SQVTM and CDR2 is ANQGSEA. CDR3 amino acids: CSVEVGGPSTDTQYF. The CDR3 DNA reads as TGCAGCGTTGAAGTGGGGGGGCCTAGCACAGATACGCAGTATTTT.

This clonotype turned up a few times. V gene TRBV20-1 combines with J gene TRBJ1-1, with D possibly matching TRBD1 (5 bases). The CDR3 is made up of 13 amino acids. Germline V CDR1 and CDR2: DFQATT, SNEGSKA (reference sequence). The V end lost 3 bases, the J end lost 2 bases, and 10 bases lay between the germline ends. In nucleotides, the CDR3 is TGCAGTGCTAGGAGACAGCCTAACACTGAAGCTTTCTTT. It yields the protein CSARRQPNTEAFF.

A word on this clonotype: Given a much more abundant clone one base away, this may be a read error. This CDR3 is missing its conserved last phenylalanine or tryptophan, likely due to a read error. The CDR3 region is CASSLRLAGETQYS. DNA for the CDR3: TGTGCCAGCAGCCTCCGACTAGCGGGTGAGACCCAGTACTCC. The chain employs TRBV5-4 and TRBJ2-5; 10 bases match TRBD2. This CDR3 is 14 amino acids long. Losses at the gene ends were 4 bases for V and 5 bases for J; bases not matched to a gene: 5. Per the germline V gene, CDR1 is SGHNT and CDR2 is YYREEE (reference sequence).

This clonotype was seen more than once but under ten times. The chain has TRBV7-2 and TRBJ2-1, with D maybe TRBD2 (6 bases). The germline V gene encodes CDR1 SGHTA and CDR2 FQGNSA. This CDR3 has 18 amino acids. The germline V and J ends were trimmed by 5 bases and 5 bases, with 25 bases remaining between them. DNA for the CDR3: TGTGCCAGCAGCCCTACGAAGGGCGCGGGGATTACTCACAATGAGCAGTTCTTC. This encodes CASSPTKGAGITHNEQFF.

The chain recombines TRBV5-5 with TRBJ2-2; TRBD1 is a possible D gene (6 bases). The germline V gene has CDR1 SGHKS and CDR2 YYEKEE (reference sequence). Trimming took 4 bases from V and 6 from J, leaving 16 bases between them. The CDR3 has 15 amino acids. CDR3 nucleotide sequence: TGTGCCAGCAGCGAATTAAAACAGGGTCCCGGGGAGCTGTTTTTT. The encoded protein is CASSELKQGPGELFF.

The chain recombines TRBV6-1 with TRBJ2-2, with no clear D. The germline V and J ends were trimmed by 0 bases and 8 bases, with 10 bases remaining between them. CDR1 and CDR2 from the germline V gene are MNHNS and SASEGT. The CDR3 runs 14 residues. CDR3 DNA sequence: TGTGCCAGCAGTGAAGCGAAGAAAGCGGGGGAGCTGTTTTTT. Its translation: CASSEAKKAGELFF.

This clonotype was counted many times. V usage is TRBV27 and J usage is TRBJ1-1; TRBD1 matches 7 bases. V shed 5 bases and J 8 bases; nucleotides not matched to a gene: 8. The V gene's germline CDR1 is MNHEY and CDR2 SMNVEV (reference sequence). This CDR3 is built from 13 residues. The CDR3 bases are TGTGCCAGCAGTAGGGGACAGCTGGGGGAAGCTTTCTTT. Translation gives CASSRGQLGEAFF.

CDR3 nucleotides: TGCGCCAGCAGCCGGACGCCGACTGTCTACGAGCAGTACTTC. Protein: CASSRTPTVYEQYF. The rearrangement links TRBV5-1 to TRBJ2-7; unclear D gene. The germline V and J ends were trimmed by 4 bases and 3 bases, with 14 bases remaining between them. This CDR3 has 14 residues. Germline assignment: CDR1 SGHRS and CDR2 YFSETQ. The variable domain in full, completed from reference TRBV5-1 and TRBJ2-7, reads KAGVTQTPRYLIKTRGQQVTLSCSPISGHRSVSWYQQTPGQGLQFLFEYFSETQRNKGNFPGRFSGRQFSNSRSEMNVSTLELGDSALYLCASSRTPTVYEQYFGPGTRLTVT.

The chain is built from TRBV6-2 or TRBV6-3 and TRBJ2-5; perhaps TRBD2 as D (5 bases). Germline CDR1 reads MNHEY; CDR2 reads SVGEGT. The CDR3 has 13 residues. V was shortened by 5 bases and J by 0 bases, with 7 bases between the two germline ends. CDR3 region: CASSDGNQETQYF. CDR3 nucleotides: TGTGCCAGCAGTGACGGGAACCAAGAGACCCAGTACTTC.

The gene calls are TRBV7-6 and TRBJ2-5; TRBD1 agrees at 8 bases. Germline V CDR1 and CDR2: SGHVS, FNYEAQ. V was pared by 6 bases and J by 5 bases, with 17 bases of the junction left unmatched. The CDR3 covers 17 residues. The CDR3 region is CASRHTLGPGGAETQYF. The CDR3 DNA reads as TGTGCCAGCAGACATACCCTGGGGCCAGGGGGCGCGGAGACCCAGTACTTC.

This clonotype occurred many times. At one boundary the junction diverges from the germline segment, which might be a read error. V gene TRBV20-1 combines with J gene TRBJ1-4; D is uncertain. This CDR3 spans 12 amino acids. Germline CDR1 reads DFQATT; CDR2 reads SNEGSKA (reference sequence). The chain's CDR3 is CSARADNEKLFF. The CDR3 DNA sequence: TGCAGTGCCAGAGCTGATAATGAAAAACTGTTTTTT.

The V gene is TRBV27, the J gene TRBJ2-3; TRBD2 matches 13 bases. The V and J ends lost 2 bases and 5 bases, in that order; junction bases with no gene match: 7. Looked up from germline, CDR1 is MNHEY and CDR2 is SMNVEV (reference sequence). The CDR3 has 17 residues. The CDR3 DNA reads as TGTGCCAGCAGTTTAGAGGGACTAGCGGGGCGAAGAGATACGCAGTATTTT. Amino acid sequence: CASSLEGLAGRRDTQYF.

This chain uses TRBV12-3 or TRBV12-4 with TRBJ1-1; D gene ambiguous. The CDR3 covers 12 residues. Trimming shortened V by 1 base and J by 9 bases, and 9 bases separated the two germline ends. The CDR3 here is CASSLENSKAFF. The CDR3 DNA reads as TGTGCCAGCAGTTTAGAGAACAGCAAAGCTTTCTTT.

The sample holds a few counts of this clonotype. This chain uses TRBV29-1 with TRBJ2-3; D is possibly TRBD2 (7 bases). CDR3 length equals 13 residues. Trimming took off 2 bases at V and 4 bases at J, with 10 bases between the two ends. Germline assignment: CDR1 SQVTM and CDR2 ANQGSEA. The CDR3 nucleotides are TGCAGCGTTGAAAGGGGGGGGGCAGATACGCAGTATTTT. Translating it yields CSVERGGADTQYF.

This clonotype came up many times. The chain is built from TRBV6-2 or TRBV6-3 and TRBJ2-7, with D possibly TRBD1 on 6 matching bases. V was pared by 8 bases and J by 5 bases, with 19 bases between. The CDR3 extends over 14 amino acids. Germline V lookup: CDR1 MNHEY, CDR2 SVGEGT. CDR3 loop: CASRVMGDINEQYF. CDR3 nucleotide sequence: TGTGCCAGCCGGGTCATGGGGGACATCAACGAGCAGTACTTC.

This clonotype was detected many times. The genes are TRBV10-1 and TRBJ1-1; D is undetermined. The germline V gene encodes CDR1 WNHNN and CDR2 SYGVQD (reference sequence). Trimming left V 4 bases short and J 3 bases short, with 6 bases between. The CDR3 totals 12 residues. The CDR3 loop is CASSGSYTEAFF. The DNA for the CDR3 is TGCGCCAGCAGTGGCAGCTACACTGAAGCTTTCTTT.

The rearrangement links TRBV3-1 to TRBJ2-7; D is ambiguous. Looked up from germline, CDR1 is LGHDT and CDR2 is YNNKEL (reference sequence). The CDR3 spans 16 residues. V lost 0 bases to trimming and J lost 0 bases, with 12 bases between them. In nucleotides, the CDR3 is TGTGCCAGCAGCCAAGATAGGAAGGTCAGCTCCTACGAGCAGTACTTC. Translation: CASSQDRKVSSYEQYF.